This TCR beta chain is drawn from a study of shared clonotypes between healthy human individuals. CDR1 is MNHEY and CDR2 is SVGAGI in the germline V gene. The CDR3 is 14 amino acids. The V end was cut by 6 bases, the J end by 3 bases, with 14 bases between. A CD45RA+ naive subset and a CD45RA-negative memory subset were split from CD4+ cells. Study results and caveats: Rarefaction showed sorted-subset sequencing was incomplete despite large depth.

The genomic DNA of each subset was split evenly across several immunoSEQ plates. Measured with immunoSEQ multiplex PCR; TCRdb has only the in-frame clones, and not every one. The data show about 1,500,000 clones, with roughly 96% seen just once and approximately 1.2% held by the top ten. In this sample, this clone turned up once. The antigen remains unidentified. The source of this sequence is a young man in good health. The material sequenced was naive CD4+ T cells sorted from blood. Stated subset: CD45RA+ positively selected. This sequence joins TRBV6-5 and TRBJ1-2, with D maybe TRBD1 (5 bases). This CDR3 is CASSRAGGDYGYTF. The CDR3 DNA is TGTGCCAGCAGCCGCGCCGGGGGGGACTATGGCTACACCTTC.